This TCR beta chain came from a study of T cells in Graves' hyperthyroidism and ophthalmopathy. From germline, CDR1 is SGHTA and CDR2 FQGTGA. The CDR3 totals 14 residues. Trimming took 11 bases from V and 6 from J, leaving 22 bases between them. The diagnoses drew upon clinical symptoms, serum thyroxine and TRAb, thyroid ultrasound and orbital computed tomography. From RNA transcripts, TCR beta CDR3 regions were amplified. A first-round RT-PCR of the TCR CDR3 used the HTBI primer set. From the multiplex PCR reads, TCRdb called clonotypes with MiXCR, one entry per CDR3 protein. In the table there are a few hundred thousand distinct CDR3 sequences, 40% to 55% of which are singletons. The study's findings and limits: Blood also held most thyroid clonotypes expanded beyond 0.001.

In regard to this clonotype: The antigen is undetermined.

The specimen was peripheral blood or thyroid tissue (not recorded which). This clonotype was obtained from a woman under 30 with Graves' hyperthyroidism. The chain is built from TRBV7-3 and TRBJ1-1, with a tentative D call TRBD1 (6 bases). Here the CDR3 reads CAWSSTGRGPEAFF. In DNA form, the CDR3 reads TGTGCCTGGAGTTCAACAGGGCGAGGGCCTGAAGCTTTCTTT.